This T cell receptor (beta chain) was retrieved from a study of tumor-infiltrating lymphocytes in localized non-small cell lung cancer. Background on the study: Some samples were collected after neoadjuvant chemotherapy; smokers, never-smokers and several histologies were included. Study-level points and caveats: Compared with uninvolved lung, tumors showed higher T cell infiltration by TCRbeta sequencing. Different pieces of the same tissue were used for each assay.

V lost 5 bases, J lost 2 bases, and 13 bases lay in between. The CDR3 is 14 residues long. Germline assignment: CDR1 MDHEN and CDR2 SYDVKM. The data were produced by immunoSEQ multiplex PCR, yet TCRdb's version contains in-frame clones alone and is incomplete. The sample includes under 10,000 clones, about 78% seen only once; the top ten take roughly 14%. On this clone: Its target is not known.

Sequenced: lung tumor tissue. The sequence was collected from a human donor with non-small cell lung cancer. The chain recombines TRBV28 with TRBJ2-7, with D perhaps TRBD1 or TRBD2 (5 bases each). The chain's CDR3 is CASSVQTGPYEQYF. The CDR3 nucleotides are TGTGCCAGCAGTGTACAGACGGGACCCTACGAGCAGTACTTC.